One sample yielded the 26 T cell receptor beta chains listed below, sequenced in a study of T cell repertoires in cytomegalovirus infection. The antigens for these receptors are not known. Using its own MiXCR run on the reads, TCRdb lists one record per CDR3 protein. Here the sample spans more than 250,000 distinct CDR3 sequences, 20% to 25% being singletons. The sequencing used cultured PBMCs, collected from culture after CMV antigen stimulation. These receptors all come from a human donor in good health (CMV status not recorded). Some clones in this sample may be carry-over from other donors' samples.

Ten or more counts support this clonotype. V and J are TRBV7-2 and TRBJ1-6; 8 nucleotides match TRBD1. The CDR3 is made up of 15 amino acids. The V gene end was trimmed by 5 bases and the J gene end by 8 bases; junction bases not matched to a gene: 8. The germline V gene has CDR1 SGHTA and CDR2 FQGNSA. The CDR3 protein is CASSPDRGPYSPLHF. The CDR3 DNA sequence: TGTGCCAGCAGCCCCGACAGGGGACCCTATTCACCCCTCCACTTT.

The rearrangement joins TRBV4-3 to TRBJ1-1; TRBD1 is a possible D gene (6 bases). Germline V CDR1 and CDR2: LGHNA, YSLEER. V was trimmed by 3 bases and J by 4 bases, leaving 12 bases between them. This CDR3 contains 14 residues. As DNA, the CDR3 is TGCGCCAGCAGCCAGCTCACAGGGTTCACTGAAGCTTTCTTT. It specifies CASSQLTGFTEAFF.

This clonotype was observed a few times. The chain is built from TRBV6-5 and TRBJ2-6; D possibly matches TRBD1 or TRBD2 (5 bases each). The CDR3 length is 16 residues. Trimming took off 0 bases at V and 2 bases at J, with 8 bases between the two ends. Germline-derived CDR1 and CDR2 are MNHEY and SVGAGI. The CDR3 sequence: CASSYSTGPGANVLTF. The CDR3 DNA reads as TGTGCCAGCAGTTACTCGACGGGGCCTGGGGCCAACGTCCTGACTTTC.

Comment on this clonotype: This likely comes from a read error, as the CDR3 has no conserved phenylalanine or tryptophan at its end. The chain carries TRBV7-9 and TRBJ1-5; D is possibly TRBD1 (5 bases). Germline lookup yields CDR1 SEHNR and CDR2 FQNEAQ (reference sequence). Trimming removed 7 bases from V and 7 bases from J, with 20 bases in between. The CDR3 has 15 residues. The CDR3 sequence is CASTPPGGGEQPQHY. DNA for the CDR3: TGTGCCAGCACCCCCCCCGGGGGGGGTGAACAGCCCCAGCATTAT.

The chain is built from TRBV5-6 and TRBJ2-7; 9 positions agree with TRBD1. There are 14 residues in the CDR3. The V gene's germline CDR1 is SGHDT and CDR2 YYEEEE. The V gene end was trimmed by 3 bases and the J gene end by 2 bases; junction bases not matched to a gene: 3. CDR3 in DNA: TGTGCCAGCAGCTGGGGACAGGGCCCCTACGAGCAGTACGTC. Protein: CASSWGQGPYEQYV.

The rearrangement uses TRBV5-6 and TRBJ2-5; D remains unclear. The CDR3 contains 16 residues. Trimming left V 0 bases short and J 4 bases short, with 16 bases between. Looked up from germline, CDR1 is SGHDT and CDR2 is YYEEEE. CDR3 in DNA: TGTGCCAGCAGCTTGGTCATCGGCACCCATAGAGAGACCCAGTACTTC. It codes for CASSLVIGTHRETQYF.

The chain employs TRBV27 and TRBJ1-6, with 7 bases aligning to TRBD1. CDR1 is MNHEY, CDR2 SMNVEV, per germline (reference sequence). Trimming took 5 bases from V and 8 from J; bases not matched to a gene: 15. This CDR3 has 17 residues. CDR3 coding DNA: TGTGCCAGCAGTCCTCGCACGAGGGGGCTAATTTATTCACCCCTCCACTTT. It codes for CASSPRTRGLIYSPLHF.

This clonotype was detected ten times or more. V is TRBV27 and J is TRBJ2-7; D is possibly TRBD1 (6 bases). V lost 5 bases and J lost 2, with 13 bases in between. Germline assignment: CDR1 MNHEY and CDR2 SMNVEV (reference sequence). The CDR3 has 14 residues. The CDR3 protein is CASSTRTAAYEQYF. CDR3 bases: TGTGCCAGCAGTACCCGGACAGCCGCCTACGAGCAGTACTTC.

The chain joins TRBV19 to TRBJ2-1; TRBD2 matches at 11 bases. The CDR3 length is 15 residues. The V gene end was trimmed by 3 bases and the J gene end by 9 bases; junction bases not matched to a gene: 7. Germline lookup yields CDR1 LNHDA and CDR2 SQIVND (reference sequence). The DNA of the CDR3 is TGTGCCAGTAGTATGGCTAGCGGGAGGTTCGGTGAGCAGTTCTTC. Amino acid sequence: CASSMASGRFGEQFF.

This clonotype was counted only a few times. The V gene is TRBV7-3, the J gene TRBJ2-3; D unresolved. The CDR3 is 19 amino acids. V was clipped by 1 base and J by 3 bases, with 23 bases between them. From germline, CDR1 is SGHTA and CDR2 FQGTGA. The CDR3 nucleotides are TGTGCCAGCAGCTTAATTGGGCAGCGCACCATGACCAGGACAGATACGCAGTATTTT. Protein sequence: CASSLIGQRTMTRTDTQYF.

This clonotype was counted a few times. The rearrangement links TRBV4-1 to TRBJ2-2; 11 bases fit TRBD2. CDR3 length: 17 amino acids. Germline lookup yields CDR1 MGHRA and CDR2 YSYEKL. V lost 4 bases to trimming and J lost 7 bases; unmatched junction nucleotides: 11. CDR3 loop: CASSPSVAGGMVGELFF. The CDR3 coding sequence is TGCGCCAGCAGCCCAAGCGTAGCGGGAGGGATGGTCGGGGAGCTGTTTTTT.

This chain links TRBV5-5 with TRBJ2-5, with 7 bases lining up with TRBD1. CDR3 length equals 14 residues. The V gene's germline CDR1 is SGHKS and CDR2 YYEKEE (reference sequence). The V segment lost 2 bases and the J segment 4 bases; nucleotides outside the gene matches: 5. This CDR3 is CASSFLGQVETQYF. The CDR3, as DNA: TGTGCCAGCAGCTTCTTAGGACAGGTAGAGACCCAGTACTTC.

This chain uses TRBV7-3 with TRBJ2-3; D gene uncertain. Looked up from germline, CDR1 is SGHTA and CDR2 is FQGTGA. The CDR3 spans 15 residues. Trimming removed 5 bases from V and 0 bases from J, with 12 bases in between. For the CDR3, the DNA is TGTGCCAGCAGCCCTAACCGCCTTAGCACAGATACGCAGTATTTT. Translated, it gives CASSPNRLSTDTQYF.

This clonotype appeared many times. This chain uses TRBV6-2 or TRBV6-3 with TRBJ1-6; 7 positions match TRBD1. V dropped 6 bases and J dropped 10; count of bases not matched to a gene: 15. This CDR3 has 16 residues. In germline, CDR1 is MNHEY, CDR2 SVGEGT. The CDR3 nucleotides read TGTGCCAGCAGACCTCCAAGAGGCAGGGGGAGCTCACCCCTCCACTTT. Its protein is CASRPPRGRGSSPLHF.

This chain connects TRBV10-2 to TRBJ1-1; D uncertain. The CDR3 is 14 amino acids. CDR1 WSHSY and CDR2 SAAADI come from the germline V gene. The V end lost 8 bases, the J end lost 1 base, and 14 bases lay between the germline ends. The CDR3: CASGESQANTEAFF. The CDR3 coding sequence is TGCGCCAGCGGGGAATCTCAGGCGAACACTGAAGCTTTCTTT.

The J gene is TRBJ1-4, the V gene TRBV28; D ambiguous. This CDR3 region has 15 residues. In germline, CDR1 is MDHEN, CDR2 SYDVKM. Trimming took off 7 bases at V and 4 bases at J, with 16 bases between the two ends. The CDR3 spells CASIPASTSNEKLFF. The CDR3 DNA reads as TGTGCCAGCATCCCGGCGTCCACTAGTAATGAAAAACTGTTTTTT.

This clonotype was detected many times. This chain uses TRBV7-2 with TRBJ2-3, with 10 bases fitting TRBD2. Germline loops: CDR1 SGHTA, CDR2 FQGNSA. With 0 bases clipped from V and 4 bases from J, the junction kept 4 bases outside the gene matches. CDR3 length: 16 residues. The CDR3 loop reads CASSLALGTSADTQYF. The CDR3 bases are TGTGCCAGCAGCTTAGCGCTGGGGACTAGCGCAGATACGCAGTATTTT.

The chain has TRBV19 and TRBJ2-1, with 14 bases fitting TRBD2. CDR1 and CDR2 from the germline V gene are LNHDA and SQIVND (reference sequence). J gave up 9 bases and V 3 bases, and 10 bases lay outside the gene matches. This CDR3 has 17 residues. In DNA form, the CDR3 reads TGTGCCAGTAGTATCCGAGGACTAGCGGGAGGATCGGGTGAGCAGTTCTTC. Translating it yields CASSIRGLAGGSGEQFF.

This clonotype was picked up many times. This rearrangement joins TRBV7-2 to TRBJ2-5; D not certain. V was shortened by 1 base and J by 5 bases, with 5 bases between the two germline ends. The CDR3 runs 12 residues. The V gene's germline CDR1 is SGHTA and CDR2 FQGNSA. This CDR3 reads CASSLDTETQYF. In DNA, the CDR3 is TGTGCCAGCAGCTTAGACACCGAGACCCAGTACTTC.

The chain employs TRBV7-8 and TRBJ2-2; 11 bases align to TRBD2. Per germline, CDR1 SGHVS and CDR2 FQNEAQ. The V gene end was trimmed by 5 bases and the J gene end by 4 bases; junction bases not matched to a gene: 6. This CDR3 has 16 amino acids. CDR3 loop: CASSLGLAGPTGELFF. Here the CDR3 DNA reads TGTGCCAGCAGCCTCGGACTAGCGGGCCCCACCGGGGAGCTGTTTTTT.

This clonotype showed up many times. V is TRBV18 and J is TRBJ2-5; unclear D gene. This CDR3 contains 12 residues. Germline CDR1 and CDR2: KGHSH and LQKENI. The V and J ends lost 2 bases and 0 bases respectively, with 1 base between them. This chain's CDR3 is CASSPDQETQYF. The CDR3 DNA sequence: TGTGCCAGCTCACCAGACCAAGAGACCCAGTACTTC.

The chain links TRBV5-1 to TRBJ2-6; TRBD1 matches at 9 bases. There are 16 residues in the CDR3. CDR1 and CDR2 from the germline V gene are SGHRS and YFSETQ. J was trimmed by 1 base and V by 4 bases; bases with no gene match: 3. CDR3 region: CASSRGQGSGANVLTF. CDR3 coding DNA: TGCGCCAGCAGCAGGGGACAGGGATCTGGGGCCAACGTCCTGACTTTC.

The V call is TRBV19, the J call TRBJ2-3; D gene ambiguous. The CDR3 consists of 13 residues. V lost 4 bases, J lost 2 bases, and 7 bases lay in between. Germline CDR1 is LNHDA and CDR2 is SQIVND (reference sequence). CDR3 protein: CASSTGFTDTQYF. The DNA of the CDR3 is TGTGCCAGTAGTACAGGATTCACAGATACGCAGTATTTT.

The chain joins TRBV27 to TRBJ1-5; D is possibly TRBD1 (6 bases). The germline CDR1 and CDR2 sequences are MNHEY and SMNVEV (reference sequence). V was pared by 5 bases and J by 8 bases, with 16 bases between. This CDR3 contains 14 residues. CDR3 sequence: CASSITGGREPQHF. In DNA, the CDR3 is TGTGCCAGCAGTATTACGGGGGGCAGGGAGCCCCAGCATTTT.

This clonotype was seen a handful of times. The chain couples TRBV28 to TRBJ1-4; TRBD1 matches 7 bases. The CDR3 consists of 14 residues. Looked up from germline, CDR1 is MDHEN and CDR2 is SYDVKM. Trimming removed 7 bases from V and 6 bases from J; junction bases left unmatched: 8. The CDR3 region has the DNA TGTGCCAGCACGTTTCAGGGGGGAGATGAAAAACTGTTTTTT. Its protein is CASTFQGGDEKLFF.

This rearrangement joins TRBV20-1 to TRBJ1-6, with 11 positions matching TRBD1. Germline CDR1 DFQATT, CDR2 SNEGSKA (reference sequence). Trimming took 4 bases from V and 8 from J; bases not matched to a gene: 7. The CDR3 is 15 residues long. CDR3 sequence: CSATPGQGADSPLHF. The CDR3 region has the DNA TGCAGTGCTACCCCTGGACAGGGGGCGGATTCACCCCTCCACTTT.